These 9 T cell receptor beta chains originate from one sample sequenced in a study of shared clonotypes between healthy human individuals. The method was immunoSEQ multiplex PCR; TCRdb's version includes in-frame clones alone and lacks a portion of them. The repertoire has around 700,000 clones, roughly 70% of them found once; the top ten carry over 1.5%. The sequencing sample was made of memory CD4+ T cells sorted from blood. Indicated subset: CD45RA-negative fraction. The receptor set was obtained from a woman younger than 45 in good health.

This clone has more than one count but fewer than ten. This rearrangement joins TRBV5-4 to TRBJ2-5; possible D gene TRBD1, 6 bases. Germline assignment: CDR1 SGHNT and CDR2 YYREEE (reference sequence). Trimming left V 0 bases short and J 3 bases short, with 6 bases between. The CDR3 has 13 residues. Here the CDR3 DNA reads TGTGCCAGCAGCTTGGACAGGGAAGAGACCCAGTACTTC. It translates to CASSLDREETQYF.

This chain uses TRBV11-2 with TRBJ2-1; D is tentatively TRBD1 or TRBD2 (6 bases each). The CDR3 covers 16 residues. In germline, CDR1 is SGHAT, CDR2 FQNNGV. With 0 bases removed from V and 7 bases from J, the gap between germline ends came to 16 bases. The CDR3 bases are TGTGCCAGCAGCTTAGATTGGGGGGCTTTGAGTAATGAGCAGTTCTTC. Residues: CASSLDWGALSNEQFF.

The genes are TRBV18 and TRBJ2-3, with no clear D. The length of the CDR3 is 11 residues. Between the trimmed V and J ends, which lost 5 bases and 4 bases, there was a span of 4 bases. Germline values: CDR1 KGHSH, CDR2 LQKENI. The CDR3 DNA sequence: TGTGCCAGCTCAACTTCAGATACGCAGTATTTT. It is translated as CASSTSDTQYF.

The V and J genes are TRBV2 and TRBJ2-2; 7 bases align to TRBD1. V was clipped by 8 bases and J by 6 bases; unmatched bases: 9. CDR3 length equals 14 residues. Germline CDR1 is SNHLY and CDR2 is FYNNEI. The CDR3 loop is CASGNRGGPGELFF. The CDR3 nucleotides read TGTGCCAGCGGGAACAGGGGTGGTCCCGGGGAGCTGTTTTTT. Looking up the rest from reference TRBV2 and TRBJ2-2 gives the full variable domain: EPEVTQTPSHQVTQMGQEVILRCVPISNHLYFYWYRQILGQKVEFLVSFYNNEISEKSEIFDDQFSVERPDGSNFTLKIRSTKLEDSAMYFCASGNRGGPGELFFGEGSRLTVL.

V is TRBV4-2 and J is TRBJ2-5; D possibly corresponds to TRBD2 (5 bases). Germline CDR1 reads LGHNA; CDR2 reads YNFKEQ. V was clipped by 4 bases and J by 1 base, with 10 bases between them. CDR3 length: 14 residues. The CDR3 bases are TGTGCCAGCAGCCCCGGAGCGGTCCAAGAGACCCAGTACTTC. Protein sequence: CASSPGAVQETQYF.

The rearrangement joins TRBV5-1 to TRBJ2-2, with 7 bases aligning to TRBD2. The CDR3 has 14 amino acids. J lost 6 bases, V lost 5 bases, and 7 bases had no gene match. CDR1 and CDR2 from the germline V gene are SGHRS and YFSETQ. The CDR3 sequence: CASRPGGRSGELFF. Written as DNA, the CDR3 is TGCGCCAGCAGGCCGGGAGGCCGATCCGGGGAGCTGTTTTTT.

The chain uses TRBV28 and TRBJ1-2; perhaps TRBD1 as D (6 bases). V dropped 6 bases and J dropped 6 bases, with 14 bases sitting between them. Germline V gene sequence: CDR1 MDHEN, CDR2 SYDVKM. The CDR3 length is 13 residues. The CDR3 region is CASRPGSGDGYTF. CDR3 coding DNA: TGTGCCAGCAGGCCAGGGTCAGGGGATGGCTACACCTTC.

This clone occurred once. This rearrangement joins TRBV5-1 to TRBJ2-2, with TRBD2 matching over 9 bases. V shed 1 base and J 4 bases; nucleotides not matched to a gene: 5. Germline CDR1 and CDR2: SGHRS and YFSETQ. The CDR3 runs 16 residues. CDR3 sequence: CASSLSLAGTTGELFF. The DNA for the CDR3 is TGCGCCAGCAGCTTGTCTCTAGCGGGAACCACCGGGGAGCTGTTTTTT.

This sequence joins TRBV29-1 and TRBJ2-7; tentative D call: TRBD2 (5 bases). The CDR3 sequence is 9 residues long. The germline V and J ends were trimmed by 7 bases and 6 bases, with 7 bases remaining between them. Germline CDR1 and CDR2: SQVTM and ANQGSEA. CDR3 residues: CSGRSEQYF. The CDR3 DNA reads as TGCAGCGGGAGGTCCGAGCAGTACTTC.